These T cell receptor beta chains were read from a single sample in a study of T cell responses to AZD1222 COVID-19 vaccine. Here immunoSEQ multiplex PCR was the method, and the copy in TCRdb shows in-frame clones only, minus some. Of 50,000 to 65,000 clones in the sample, 75% to 95% were seen once. This sample comprised peripheral blood, obtained 28 days after the second dose of the MenACWY control vaccine. The receptors stem from an adult who received the MenACWY meningococcal vaccine as a control. CDR3s leave out the opening cysteine and the closing phenylalanine or tryptophan. The order of the fields is V gene, J gene, D gene, CDR3 protein. D genes are given only for firm matches.

>TRBV6-5|TRBJ2-2|TRBD2
ASSFVAGGTTGELF
>TRBV30|TRBJ1-2|TRBD1
AWSGTGIFYGYT
>TRBV29-1|TRBJ2-5|.
SVDPFETQY
>TRBV6-6|TRBJ2-1|.
ASSFKFSNEQF
>TRBV27|TRBJ2-7|TRBD2
ASSPGTSGIFSYEQY
>TRBV19|TRBJ2-2|TRBD1
ASGGTGGLHKNTGELF
>TRBV19|TRBJ1-5|.
ASSTQGRYPQH
>TRBV5-1|TRBJ2-3|.
ASSLVSTLGADTQY
>TRBV28|TRBJ2-6|.
ASVGGANVLT
>TRBV7-2|TRBJ2-3|.
ASSLGDPQY
>TRBV10-1|TRBJ2-2|TRBD1
ASRPGQGSGELF
>TRBV19|TRBJ2-5|.
ASSADRSYQETQY
>TRBV6-2/TRBV6-3|TRBJ2-7|TRBD2
ASSRDYRPSYEQY
>TRBV28|TRBJ1-1|.
ASSSISGMGAF
>TRBV5-6|TRBJ2-2|.
ASSSLGGTSNTGELF
>TRBV7-9|TRBJ1-4|.
ASSLGGGGNEKLF
>TRBV3-1/TRBV3-2|TRBJ2-5|.
ASSQEGAQETQY
>TRBV12-3/TRBV12-4|TRBJ1-5|.
ASSSISIQPQH
>TRBV5-4|TRBJ1-1|TRBD1
ASSLQGVNTEAF
>TRBV27|TRBJ1-1|.
ASSYSSPTEAF
>TRBV27|TRBJ2-1|.
ASSARNRGLDEQF
>TRBV10-3|TRBJ1-1|TRBD1
AISPTGTQGAEAF
>TRBV27|TRBJ1-2|TRBD1
ASSSYRGRDSDGYT
>TRBV30|TRBJ1-4|.
AWQGRDEKLF
>TRBV19|TRBJ2-3|.
ASSPYGESTDTQY
>TRBV7-9|TRBJ1-3|.
ASSLDPGSSGNTIY
>TRBV7-9|TRBJ2-5|.
ASSPSLEETQY
>TRBV6-1|TRBJ1-1|.
ASSDRAGLNTEAF
>TRBV21-1|TRBJ1-5|.
ASSKPHREASNQPQH
>TRBV28|TRBJ2-7|TRBD1
ASSLAGGPEQY
>TRBV20-1|TRBJ2-1|.
SVLDNNEQF
>TRBV5-1|TRBJ1-3|.
ASSFGQIGNTIY
>TRBV11-2|TRBJ2-1|TRBD2
ASSGGEQF
>TRBV19|TRBJ2-2|TRBD2
ASTAGLAGGLNTGELF
>TRBV28|TRBJ2-7|.
ASSPNSYEQY
>TRBV5-4|TRBJ2-3|TRBD2
ASSPGTSGRDTQY
>TRBV5-1|TRBJ2-7|.
ASSFQESYEQY
>TRBV5-1|TRBJ1-4|.
ASSREGPNEKLF
>TRBV5-1|TRBJ2-5|TRBD1
ASSLAGQKRGETQY
>TRBV29-1|TRBJ2-5|.
SVEDQQGRPY
>TRBV15|TRBJ2-3|.
ATSREVKARSGDTQY
>TRBV11-2|TRBJ2-3|TRBD1
ASSSPFRRQGLTDTQY